This TCR beta chain was captured in a study of blood T cell repertoires in COVID-19. V lost 3 bases, J lost 6 bases, and 1 base stayed unmatched. This CDR3 spans 12 amino acids. Germline V gene data show CDR1 as SGHVS and CDR2 as FQNEAQ. How the authors handled the data: By means of reference gene primer amplification, nucleated cell counts were estimated. Sequenced by immunoSEQ multiplex PCR; TCRdb stores in-frame clones only, minus some. The D gene and trimming were derived from the DNA, and the V and J assignments and clone size from that table. The sample has 300,000 or so clones, around 88% seen once.

V is TRBV7-8 and J is TRBJ1-1; 7 positions agree with TRBD1. The source of this sequence is a woman between 45 and 60 years old with acute or convalescent COVID-19. The sequenced sample consisted of peripheral blood. The CDR3 coding sequence is TGTGCCAGCAGCTTTGGGACAGCTGAAGCTTTCTTT. This codes for CASSFGTAEAFF.